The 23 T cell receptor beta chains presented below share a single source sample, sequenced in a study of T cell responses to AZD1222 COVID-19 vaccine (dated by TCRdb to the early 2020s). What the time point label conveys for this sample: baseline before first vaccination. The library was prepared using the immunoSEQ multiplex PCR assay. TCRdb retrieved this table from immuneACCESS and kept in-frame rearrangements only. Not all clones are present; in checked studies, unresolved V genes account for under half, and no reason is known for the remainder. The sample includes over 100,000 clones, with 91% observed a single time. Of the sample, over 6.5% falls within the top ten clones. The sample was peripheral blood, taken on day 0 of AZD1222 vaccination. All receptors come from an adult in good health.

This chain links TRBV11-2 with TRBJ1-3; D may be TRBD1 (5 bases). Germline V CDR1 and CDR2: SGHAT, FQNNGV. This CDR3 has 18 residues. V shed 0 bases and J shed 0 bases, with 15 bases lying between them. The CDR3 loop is CASSLDRASGPSGNTIYF. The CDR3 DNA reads TGTGCCAGCAGCTTAGATAGGGCGTCAGGGCCCTCTGGAAACACCATATATTTT. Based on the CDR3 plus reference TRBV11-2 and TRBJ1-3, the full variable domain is EAGVAQSPRYKIIEKRQSVAFWCNPISGHATLYWYQQILGQGPKLLIQFQNNGVVDDSQLPKDRFSAERLKGVDSTLKIQPAKLEDSAVYLCASSLDRASGPSGNTIYFGEGSWLTVV.

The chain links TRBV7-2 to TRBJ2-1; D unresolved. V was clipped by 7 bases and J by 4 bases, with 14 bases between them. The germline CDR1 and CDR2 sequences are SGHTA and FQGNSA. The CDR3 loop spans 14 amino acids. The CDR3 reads CASKTGVFYNEQFF. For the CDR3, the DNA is TGTGCCAGCAAGACTGGTGTCTTTTACAATGAGCAGTTCTTC.

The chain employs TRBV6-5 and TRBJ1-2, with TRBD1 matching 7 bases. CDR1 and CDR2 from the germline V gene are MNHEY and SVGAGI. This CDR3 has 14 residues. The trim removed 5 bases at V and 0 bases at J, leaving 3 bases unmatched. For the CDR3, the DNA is TGTGCCAGCAGTCCCGGGACAGCTAACTATGGCTACACCTTC. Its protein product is CASSPGTANYGYTF.

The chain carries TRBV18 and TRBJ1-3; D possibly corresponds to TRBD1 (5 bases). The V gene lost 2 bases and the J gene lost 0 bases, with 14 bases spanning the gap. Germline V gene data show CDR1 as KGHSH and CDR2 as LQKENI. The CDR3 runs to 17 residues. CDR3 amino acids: CASSPAGHASSGNTIYF. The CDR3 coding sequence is TGTGCCAGCTCACCAGCGGGGCACGCCAGCTCTGGAAACACCATATATTTT. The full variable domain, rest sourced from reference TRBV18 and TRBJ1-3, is NAGVMQNPRHLVRRRGQEARLRCSPMKGHSHVYWYRQLPEEGLKFMVYLQKENIIDESGMPKERFSAEFPKEGPSILRIQQVVRGDSAAYFCASSPAGHASSGNTIYFGEGSWLTVV.

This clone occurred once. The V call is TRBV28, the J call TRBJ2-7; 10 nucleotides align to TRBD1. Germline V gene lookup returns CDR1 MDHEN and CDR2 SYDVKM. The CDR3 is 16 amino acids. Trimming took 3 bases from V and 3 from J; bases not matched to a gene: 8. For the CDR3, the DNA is TGTGCCAGCAGTTTCGCCGGGACAGGGGCCCGCTACGAGCAGTACTTC. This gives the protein CASSFAGTGARYEQYF.

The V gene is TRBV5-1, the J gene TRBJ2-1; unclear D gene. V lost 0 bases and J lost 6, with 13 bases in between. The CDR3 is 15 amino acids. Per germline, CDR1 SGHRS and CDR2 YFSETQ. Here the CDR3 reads CASSLGVGDFNEQFF. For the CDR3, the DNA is TGCGCCAGCAGCTTGGGTGTTGGAGACTTCAATGAGCAGTTCTTC. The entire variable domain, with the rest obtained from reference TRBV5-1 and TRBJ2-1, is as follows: KAGVTQTPRYLIKTRGQQVTLSCSPISGHRSVSWYQQTPGQGLQFLFEYFSETQRNKGNFPGRFSGRQFSNSRSEMNVSTLELGDSALYLCASSLGVGDFNEQFFGPGTRLTVL.

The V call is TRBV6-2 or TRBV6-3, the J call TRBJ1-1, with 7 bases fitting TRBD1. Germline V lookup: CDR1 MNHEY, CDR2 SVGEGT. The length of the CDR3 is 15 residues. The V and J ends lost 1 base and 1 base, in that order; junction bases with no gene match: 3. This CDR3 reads CASSYLWTGNTEAFF. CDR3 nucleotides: TGTGCCAGCAGTTACTTATGGACAGGGAACACTGAAGCTTTCTTT.

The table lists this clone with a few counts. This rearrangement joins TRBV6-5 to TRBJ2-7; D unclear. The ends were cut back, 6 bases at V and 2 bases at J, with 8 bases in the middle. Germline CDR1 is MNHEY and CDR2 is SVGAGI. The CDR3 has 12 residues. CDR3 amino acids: CASSGSTYEQYF. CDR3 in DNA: TGTGCCAGCAGCGGCTCTACCTACGAGCAGTACTTC.

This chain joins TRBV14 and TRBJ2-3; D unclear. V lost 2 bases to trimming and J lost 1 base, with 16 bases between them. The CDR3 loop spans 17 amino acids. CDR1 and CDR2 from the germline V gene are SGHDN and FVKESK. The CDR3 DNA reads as TGTGCCAGCAGCCAACGGTCCAGACTGATTCGCACAGATACGCAGTATTTT. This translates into CASSQRSRLIRTDTQYF.

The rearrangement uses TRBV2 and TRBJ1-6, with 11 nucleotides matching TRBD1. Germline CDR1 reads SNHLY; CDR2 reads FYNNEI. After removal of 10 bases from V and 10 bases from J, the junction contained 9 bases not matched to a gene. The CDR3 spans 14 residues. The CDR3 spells CAIHRDRGGSPLHF. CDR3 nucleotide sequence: TGTGCCATTCACCGGGACAGGGGGGGCTCACCCCTCCACTTT.

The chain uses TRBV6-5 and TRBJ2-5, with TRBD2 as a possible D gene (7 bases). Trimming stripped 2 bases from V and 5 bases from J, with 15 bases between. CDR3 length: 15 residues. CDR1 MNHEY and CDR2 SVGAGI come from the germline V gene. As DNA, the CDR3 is TGTGCCAGCAGTTACACCGGCGGGGGCGCGGAGACCCAGTACTTC. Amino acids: CASSYTGGGAETQYF.

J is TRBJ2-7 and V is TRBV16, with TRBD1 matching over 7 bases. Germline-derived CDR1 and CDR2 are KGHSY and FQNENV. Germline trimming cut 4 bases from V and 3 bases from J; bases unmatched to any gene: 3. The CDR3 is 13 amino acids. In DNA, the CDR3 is TGTGCCAGCAGCCTCCAGGGGGTCTACGAGCAGTACTTC. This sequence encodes CASSLQGVYEQYF.

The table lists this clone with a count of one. CDR3 amino acids: CSALDQSEQFF. CDR3 DNA: TGCAGTGCTCTGGACCAATCGGAGCAGTTCTTC. The chain combines TRBV20-1 with TRBJ2-1, with D uncertain. Trimming stripped 5 bases from V and 10 bases from J, with 12 bases between. Germline-derived CDR1 and CDR2 are DFQATT and SNEGSKA (reference sequence). CDR3 length: 11 amino acids.

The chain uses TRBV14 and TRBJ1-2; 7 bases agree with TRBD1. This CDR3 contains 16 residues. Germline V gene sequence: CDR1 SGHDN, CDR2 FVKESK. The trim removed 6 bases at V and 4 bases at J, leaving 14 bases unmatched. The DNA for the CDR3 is TGTGCCAGCAGTCCGACAGGGAGGTTTGCAGGCTATGGCTACACCTTC. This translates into CASSPTGRFAGYGYTF.

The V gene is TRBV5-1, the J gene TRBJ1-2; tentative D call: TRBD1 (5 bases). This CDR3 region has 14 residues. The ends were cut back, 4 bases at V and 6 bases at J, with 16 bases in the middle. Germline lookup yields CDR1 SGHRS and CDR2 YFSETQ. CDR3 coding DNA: TGCGCCAGCAGCCCTACCGGTCAGGGTAATGGCTACACCTTC. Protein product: CASSPTGQGNGYTF.

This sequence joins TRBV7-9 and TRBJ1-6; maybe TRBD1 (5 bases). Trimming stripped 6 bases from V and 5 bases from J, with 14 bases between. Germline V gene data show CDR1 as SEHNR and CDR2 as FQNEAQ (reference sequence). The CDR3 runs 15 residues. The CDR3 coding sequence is TGTGCCAGCAGTCCCTACGGCAGGGATAATTCACCCCTCCACTTT. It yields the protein CASSPYGRDNSPLHF.

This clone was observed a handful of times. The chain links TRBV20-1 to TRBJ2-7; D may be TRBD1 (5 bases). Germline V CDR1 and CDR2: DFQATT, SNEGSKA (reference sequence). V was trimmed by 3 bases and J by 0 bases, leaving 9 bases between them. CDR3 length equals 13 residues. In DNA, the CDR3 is TGCAGTGCTAGTCAGGGTATCTCCTACGAGCAGTACTTC. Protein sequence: CSASQGISYEQYF.

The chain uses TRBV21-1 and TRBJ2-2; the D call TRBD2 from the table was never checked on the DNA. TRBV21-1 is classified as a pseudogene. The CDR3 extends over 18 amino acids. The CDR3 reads CASSKGQVGGQGTGELFF. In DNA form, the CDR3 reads TGTGCCAGCAGCAAAGGCCAAGTGGGAGGGCAGGGGACCGGGGAGCTGTTTTTT.

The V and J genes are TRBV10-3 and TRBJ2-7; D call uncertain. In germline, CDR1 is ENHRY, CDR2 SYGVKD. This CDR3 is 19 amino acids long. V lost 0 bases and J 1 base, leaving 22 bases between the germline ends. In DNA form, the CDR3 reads TGTGCCATCAGTGAGTCGCCGGTGGCCTTCCCTAAGGAATCCTACGAGCAGTACTTC. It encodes CAISESPVAFPKESYEQYF.

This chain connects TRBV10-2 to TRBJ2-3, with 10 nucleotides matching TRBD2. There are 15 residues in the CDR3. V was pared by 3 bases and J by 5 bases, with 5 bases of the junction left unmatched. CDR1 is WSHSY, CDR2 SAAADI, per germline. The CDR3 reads CASSDKAGGRDTQYF. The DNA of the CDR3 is TGCGCCAGCAGTGATAAAGCGGGGGGGCGAGATACGCAGTATTTT.

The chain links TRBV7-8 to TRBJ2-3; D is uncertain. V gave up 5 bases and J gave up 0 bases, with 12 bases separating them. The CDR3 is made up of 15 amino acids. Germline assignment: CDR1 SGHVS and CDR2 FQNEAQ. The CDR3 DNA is TGTGCCAGCAGCCCCATGACCGGTAGCACAGATACGCAGTATTTT. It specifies CASSPMTGSTDTQYF.

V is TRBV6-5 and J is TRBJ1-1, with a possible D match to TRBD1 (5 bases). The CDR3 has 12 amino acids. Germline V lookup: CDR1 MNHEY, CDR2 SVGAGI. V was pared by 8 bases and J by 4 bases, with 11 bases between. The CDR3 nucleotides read TGTGCCAGCTCAACGGGGGGCACTGAAGCTTTCTTT. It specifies CASSTGGTEAFF.

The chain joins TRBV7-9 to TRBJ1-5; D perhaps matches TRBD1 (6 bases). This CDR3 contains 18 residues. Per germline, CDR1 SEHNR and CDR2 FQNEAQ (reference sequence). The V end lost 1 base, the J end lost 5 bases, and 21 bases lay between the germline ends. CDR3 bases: TGTGCCAGCAGCTTAGTTTGGCCCCAGGGGTCGGTCCATCAGCCCCAGCATTTT. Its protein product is CASSLVWPQGSVHQPQHF.